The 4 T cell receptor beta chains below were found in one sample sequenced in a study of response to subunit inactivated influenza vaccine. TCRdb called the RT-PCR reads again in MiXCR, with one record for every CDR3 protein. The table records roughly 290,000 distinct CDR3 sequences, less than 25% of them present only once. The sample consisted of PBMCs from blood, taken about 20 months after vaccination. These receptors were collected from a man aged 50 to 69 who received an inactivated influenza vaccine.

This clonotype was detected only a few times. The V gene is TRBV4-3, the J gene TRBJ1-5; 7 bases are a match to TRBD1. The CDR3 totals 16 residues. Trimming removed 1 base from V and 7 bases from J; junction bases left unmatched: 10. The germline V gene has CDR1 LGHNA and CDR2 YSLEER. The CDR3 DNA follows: TGCGCCAGCAGCCAAGTAGGGGGCGTAGGGACCCAGCCCCAGCATTTT. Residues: CASSQVGGVGTQPQHF.

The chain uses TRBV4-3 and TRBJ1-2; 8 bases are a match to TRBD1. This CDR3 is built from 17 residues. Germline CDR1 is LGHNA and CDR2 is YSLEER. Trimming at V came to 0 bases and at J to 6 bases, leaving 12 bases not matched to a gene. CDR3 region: CASSQDESRTGPNGYTF. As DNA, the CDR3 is TGCGCCAGCAGCCAAGATGAATCCCGGACAGGGCCCAATGGCTACACCTTC.

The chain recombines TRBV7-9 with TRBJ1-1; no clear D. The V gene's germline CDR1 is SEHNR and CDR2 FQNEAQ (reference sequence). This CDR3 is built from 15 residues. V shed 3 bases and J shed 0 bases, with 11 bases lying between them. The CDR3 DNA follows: TGTGCCAGCAGCTTTTACAGAGACATGAACACTGAAGCTTTCTTT. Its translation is CASSFYRDMNTEAFF.

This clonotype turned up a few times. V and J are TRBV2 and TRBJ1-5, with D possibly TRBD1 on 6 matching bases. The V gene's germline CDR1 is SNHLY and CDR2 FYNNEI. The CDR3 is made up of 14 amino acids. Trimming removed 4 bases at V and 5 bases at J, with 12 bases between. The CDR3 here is CASSGQGFDQPQHF. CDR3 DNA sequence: TGTGCCAGCAGTGGTCAGGGGTTTGATCAGCCCCAGCATTTT.